The 3 T cell receptor beta chains below were found in one sample sequenced in a study of T cells in women clearing cervical HPV infection. Sequenced by immunoSEQ multiplex PCR; TCRdb stores in-frame clones only, minus some. This sample's table has 46,000 or so clones. Sequencing was carried out using blood buffy coat. The receptors were gathered from a woman aged 18 to 75 with a cervical HPV16 infection that either progressed to CIN3+ or cleared (not recorded which).

To note about this clone: The CDR3 end lies 3 residues beyond the end of the read and is filled in from the germline J gene. The J gene is TRBJ2-3, the V gene TRBV20-1, with 10 bases matching TRBD1. This CDR3 comprises 18 residues. J was trimmed by 4 bases and V by 0 bases; bases with no gene match: 13. Germline V lookup: CDR1 DFQATT, CDR2 SNEGSKA (reference sequence). The CDR3 DNA, read in part, is TGCAGTGCTAGAGACCTCCCGGGACAGGGGAGGTCACCAGATACG. Its translation: CSARDLPGQGRSPDT. From start to end, the CDR3 is CSARDLPGQGRSPDTQYF.

A remark on this clone: The missing CDR3 end, 3 residues past where the read stops, is filled in from the germline J gene. V is TRBV14 and J is TRBJ2-3, with 7 bases that match TRBD1. CDR1 is SGHDN, CDR2 FVKESK, per germline. Trimming took 2 bases from V and 8 from J; bases not matched to a gene: 1. CDR3 size: 12 residues. The sequenced part of the CDR3 DNA is TGTGCCAGCAGCCAAAACAGGGGTACG. Amino acid sequence: CASSQNRGT. The CDR3 as a whole reads CASSQNRGTQYF.

Comments on this clone: The observed sequence ends 3 residues before the CDR3 terminus, with the missing tail filled in from the germline J gene. The genes are TRBV30 and TRBJ1-2; D is unresolved. CDR1 is GTSNPN and CDR2 is SVGIG in the germline V gene (reference sequence). V lost 5 bases and J 4 bases, leaving 17 bases between the germline ends. The CDR3 is 14 residues long. The CDR3 spells CAWVRPLEGYGYTF. The CDR3 bases that were read are TGTGCCTGGGTTCGGCCGCTTGAGGGCTATGGC.